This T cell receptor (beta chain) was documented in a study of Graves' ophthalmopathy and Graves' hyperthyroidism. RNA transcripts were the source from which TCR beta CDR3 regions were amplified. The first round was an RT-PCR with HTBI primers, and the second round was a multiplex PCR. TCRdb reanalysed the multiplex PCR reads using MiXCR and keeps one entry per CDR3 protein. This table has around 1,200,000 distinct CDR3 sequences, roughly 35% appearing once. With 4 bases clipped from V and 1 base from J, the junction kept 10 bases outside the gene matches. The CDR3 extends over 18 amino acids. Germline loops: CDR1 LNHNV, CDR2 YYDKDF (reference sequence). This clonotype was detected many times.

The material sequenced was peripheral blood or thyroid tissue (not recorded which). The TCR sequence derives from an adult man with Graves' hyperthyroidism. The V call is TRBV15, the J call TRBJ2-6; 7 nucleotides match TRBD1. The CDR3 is CATSIRRQGVSGANVLTF. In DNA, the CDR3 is TGTGCCACCAGCATTAGGAGGCAGGGGGTATCTGGGGCCAACGTCCTGACTTTC.